A selection of T cell receptor beta chains follows, all from one sample in a study of T cells after posttransplantation cyclophosphamide. Only in-frame clones appear in the TCRdb table, and some are missing; sequencing was by immunoSEQ multiplex PCR. Reported are fewer than 12,000 clones, none seen only once; the ten largest carry 14%. The starting material was PBMCs, obtained after allogeneic stem cell transplant with posttransplant cyclophosphamide. The origin of the receptors is a female patient aged 40-50 years who received an allogeneic stem cell transplant from a related donor, was CMV-positive, and had no GVHD. Some T cells may arise from the graft donor. Both conserved end residues are part of each CDR3. Each record gives: clone size, D gene, J gene, V gene, CDR3 protein, CDR3 DNA. D genes are given only for firm matches. Expanded clones are given a class, and other clones once, few, many or no size at all.

>many|TRBD2|TRBJ2-2|TRBV29-1
CSGGTSYTGELFF
TGCAGCGGTGGGACTAGCTACACCGGGGAGCTGTTTTTT
>many|-|TRBJ2-7|TRBV10-3
CAIRTENYEQYF
TGTGCCATCAGGACAGAAAACTACGAGCAGTACTTC
>many|-|TRBJ1-2|TRBV10-3
CAISELGLWTGDGYTF
TGTGCCATCAGTGAGCTGGGACTCTGGACTGGAGACGGCTACACCTTC
>many|TRBD1|TRBJ2-2|TRBV7-8
CASSLVWTGGKGTGELFF
TGTGCCAGCAGCTTAGTCTGGACAGGGGGGAAGGGCACCGGGGAGCTGTTTTTT
>many|TRBD1|TRBJ2-7|TRBV7-3
CASSPTGGTYEQYF
TGTGCCAGCAGCCCGACAGGGGGCACCTACGAGCAGTACTTC
>many|TRBD1|TRBJ1-5|TRBV6-5
CASNRQGGNQPQHF
TGTGCCAGCAACCGACAGGGGGGCAATCAGCCCCAGCATTTT
>few|-|TRBJ2-7|TRBV28
CASFPNEVADRYEQYF
TGTGCCAGCTTCCCGAACGAGGTAGCGGACCGCTACGAGCAGTACTTC
>-|TRBD2|TRBJ2-5|TRBV14
CASSPLAGTQETQYF
TGTGCCAGCAGCCCTCTAGCGGGGACCCAAGAGACCCAGTACTTC
>many|TRBD1|TRBJ2-4|TRBV4-2
CASSQADREAKNIQYF
TGTGCCAGCAGCCAAGCCGACAGGGAAGCCAAAAACATTCAGTACTTC
>many|-|TRBJ2-5|TRBV7-9
CASSLGQTQYF
TGTGCCAGCAGCTTAGGGCAGACCCAGTACTTC
>many|TRBD1|TRBJ2-7|TRBV6-5
CASSYSTGIGYEQYF
TGTGCCAGCAGTTACTCGACAGGGATCGGCTACGAGCAGTACTTC
>many|TRBD1|TRBJ1-1|TRBV7-9
CASSSGGQRKTEAFF
TGTGCCAGCAGCTCCGGGGGACAGCGCAAAACTGAAGCTTTCTTT
>many|-|TRBJ2-2|TRBV9
CASSVGVAGNEELFF
TGTGCCAGCAGCGTAGGGGTGGCAGGGAACGAGGAGCTGTTTTTT